The rows below give T cell receptor beta chains drawn from one sample of a study of CD8+CD57+ T cells in acquired aplastic anemia. One entry per CDR3 protein results from TCRdb running MiXCR on the reads. Of 150,000 to 200,000 distinct CDR3 sequences listed, under 55% are singletons. The sequenced material came from sorted CD4+, CD8+, or CD8+CD57+ T cells (not recorded which) from PBMCs. The receptors derive from a human donor with aplastic anemia. Each CDR3 is given with its conserved first and last residue. Fields, in order: clone size, V gene, J gene, D gene, CDR3 protein, CDR3 DNA. D genes are given only for firm matches. Expanded clones get a size class; other rows say once, few or many, or leave the size out.

abundance: .; v_gene: TRBV20-1; j_gene: TRBJ1-2; d_gene: .; CDR3aa: CSARDRGQAPPGYTF; CDR3nt: TGCAGTGCTAGAGATCGGGGGCAGGCACCTCCTGGCTACACCTTC
abundance: .; v_gene: TRBV11-1; j_gene: TRBJ2-3; d_gene: .; CDR3aa: CASYYIAVPSTDTQYF; CDR3nt: TGTGCCAGCTATTATATAGCGGTCCCTAGCACAGATACGCAGTATTTT
abundance: .; v_gene: TRBV29-1; j_gene: TRBJ2-7; d_gene: TRBD2; CDR3aa: CSVLAGVGEQYF; CDR3nt: TGCAGCGTACTAGCGGGAGTAGGCGAGCAGTACTTC
abundance: many; v_gene: TRBV12-3/TRBV12-4; j_gene: TRBJ2-7; d_gene: TRBD2; CDR3aa: CASRTSGISYEQYF; CDR3nt: TGTGCCAGCAGGACTAGCGGGATCTCCTACGAGCAGTACTTC
abundance: .; v_gene: TRBV29-1; j_gene: TRBJ2-5; d_gene: .; CDR3aa: CSVERGDGRQETQYF; CDR3nt: TGCAGCGTTGAAAGGGGGGACGGTCGTCAAGAGACCCAGTACTTC
abundance: .; v_gene: TRBV7-4; j_gene: TRBJ2-2; d_gene: .; CDR3aa: CASSLIIGERSGELFF; CDR3nt: TGTGCCAGCAGCTTAATCATTGGGGAAAGGAGCGGGGAGCTGTTTTTT
abundance: .; v_gene: TRBV10-3; j_gene: TRBJ2-3; d_gene: TRBD1; CDR3aa: CATSDFRDRGTDTQYF; CDR3nt: TGTGCCACCAGTGATTTCCGGGACAGGGGAACAGATACGCAGTATTTT
abundance: .; v_gene: TRBV27; j_gene: TRBJ1-1; d_gene: TRBD1; CDR3aa: CASSFIWDRGPNTEAFF; CDR3nt: TGTGCCAGCAGCTTCATTTGGGACAGGGGACCGAACACTGAAGCTTTCTTT
abundance: many; v_gene: TRBV2; j_gene: TRBJ2-3; d_gene: .; CDR3aa: CASSRFGTLSTDTQYF; CDR3nt: TGTGCCAGCAGTAGGTTCGGGACACTGAGCACAGATACGCAGTATTTT
abundance: .; v_gene: TRBV4-1; j_gene: TRBJ1-6; d_gene: TRBD1; CDR3aa: CASRPTGLKTDSPLHF; CDR3nt: TGCGCCAGCAGGCCGACAGGGTTGAAAACGGATTCACCCCTCCACTTT
abundance: many; v_gene: TRBV20-1; j_gene: TRBJ2-7; d_gene: TRBD1; CDR3aa: CSARPFNRGRDEQYF; CDR3nt: TGCAGTGCTAGGCCTTTCAACAGGGGCAGGGACGAGCAGTACTTC
abundance: .; v_gene: TRBV20-1; j_gene: TRBJ1-1; d_gene: .; CDR3aa: CSASPGTEAFF; CDR3nt: TGCAGTGCTAGTCCGGGCACTGAAGCTTTCTTT
abundance: many; v_gene: TRBV20-1; j_gene: TRBJ2-4; d_gene: TRBD2; CDR3aa: CSARGTSGGNIQYF; CDR3nt: TGCAGTGCTAGAGGGACTAGTGGGGGAAACATTCAGTACTTC
abundance: .; v_gene: TRBV19; j_gene: TRBJ1-6; d_gene: TRBD1; CDR3aa: CASMGTGNSPLHF; CDR3nt: TGTGCCAGTATGGGGACAGGGAATTCACCCCTCCACTTT
abundance: few; v_gene: TRBV2; j_gene: TRBJ2-3; d_gene: .; CDR3aa: CASSSGAQHLDTQYF; CDR3nt: TGTGCCAGCAGCTCCGGGGCCCAGCATTTGGATACGCAGTATTTT
abundance: .; v_gene: TRBV15; j_gene: TRBJ2-5; d_gene: .; CDR3aa: CATSKFGGRETQYF; CDR3nt: TGTGCCACCAGCAAATTCGGGGGTCGAGAGACCCAGTACTTC
abundance: .; v_gene: TRBV11-3; j_gene: TRBJ2-7; d_gene: TRBD1; CDR3aa: CASSLRQGGVYEQYF; CDR3nt: TGTGCCAGCAGCTTACGACAGGGGGGAGTCTACGAGCAGTACTTC
abundance: few; v_gene: TRBV19; j_gene: TRBJ2-3; d_gene: TRBD1; CDR3aa: CASDPGQTGGTQYF; CDR3nt: TGTGCCAGCGACCCGGGACAGACGGGCGGTACGCAGTATTTT
abundance: .; v_gene: TRBV24-1; j_gene: TRBJ1-2; d_gene: .; CDR3aa: CATSDSSPQGYTF; CDR3nt: TGTGCCACCAGTGACAGTTCCCCCCAGGGCTACACCTTC
abundance: .; v_gene: TRBV7-3; j_gene: TRBJ2-5; d_gene: .; CDR3aa: CATSPGQLRQTQYF; CDR3nt: TGTGCCACCAGCCCCGGACAGCTTCGACAGACCCAGTACTTC
abundance: .; v_gene: TRBV25-1; j_gene: TRBJ2-7; d_gene: .; CDR3aa: CASRPWTEIYEQYF; CDR3nt: TGTGCCAGCAGACCCTGGACAGAAATCTACGAGCAGTACTTC
abundance: few; v_gene: TRBV2; j_gene: TRBJ1-3; d_gene: .; CDR3aa: CASSRGANTIYF; CDR3nt: TGTGCCAGCAGCAGAGGGGCAAACACCATATATTTT
abundance: .; v_gene: TRBV24-1; j_gene: TRBJ2-1; d_gene: TRBD2; CDR3aa: CATSGTSGRSNEQFF; CDR3nt: TGTGCCACCAGTGGGACTAGCGGGAGATCCAATGAGCAGTTCTTC
abundance: many; v_gene: TRBV18; j_gene: TRBJ2-7; d_gene: TRBD1; CDR3aa: CASSPGQGRSEQYF; CDR3nt: TGTGCCAGCTCACCAGGACAGGGGAGGTCCGAGCAGTACTTC
abundance: few; v_gene: TRBV24-1; j_gene: TRBJ1-5; d_gene: .; CDR3aa: CATSDPTWDQPQHF; CDR3nt: TGTGCCACCAGTGACCCCACATGGGATCAGCCCCAGCATTTT
abundance: many; v_gene: TRBV24-1; j_gene: TRBJ2-5; d_gene: .; CDR3aa: CATSDLRGNQETQYF; CDR3nt: TGTGCCACCAGTGATTTGCGAGGGAACCAAGAGACCCAGTACTTC
abundance: once; v_gene: TRBV6-5; j_gene: TRBJ2-3; d_gene: .; CDR3aa: CASSSLRTDTQYF; CDR3nt: TGTGCCAGCAGTTCACTGAGGACAGATACGCAGTATTTT
abundance: many; v_gene: TRBV2; j_gene: TRBJ1-5; d_gene: TRBD1; CDR3aa: CASSEFGDSLVLGQPQHF; CDR3nt: TGTGCCAGCAGTGAATTTGGGGACAGTCTGGTTTTGGGTCAGCCCCAGCATTTT
abundance: .; v_gene: TRBV4-2; j_gene: TRBJ2-3; d_gene: TRBD2; CDR3aa: CASSAGGRGRADTQYF; CDR3nt: TGTGCCAGCAGCGCAGGCGGGAGAGGGAGGGCAGATACGCAGTATTTT
abundance: many; v_gene: TRBV7-2; j_gene: TRBJ2-2; d_gene: .; CDR3aa: CASSLFRNTGELFF; CDR3nt: TGTGCCAGCAGCTTATTCAGGAACACCGGGGAGCTGTTTTTT
abundance: many; v_gene: TRBV6-4; j_gene: TRBJ1-1; d_gene: .; CDR3aa: CASSPDRRTEAFF; CDR3nt: TGTGCCAGCAGTCCGGATCGGCGCACTGAAGCTTTCTTT
abundance: few; v_gene: TRBV10-2; j_gene: TRBJ1-6; d_gene: TRBD1; CDR3aa: CASNLGQGGSPLHF; CDR3nt: TGCGCCAGCAACCTGGGACAGGGGGGTTCACCCCTCCACTTT
abundance: many; v_gene: TRBV5-6; j_gene: TRBJ2-5; d_gene: .; CDR3aa: CASSPTGQETQYF; CDR3nt: TGTGCCAGCAGCCCCACGGGGCAAGAGACCCAGTACTTC
abundance: few; v_gene: TRBV18; j_gene: TRBJ2-5; d_gene: TRBD2; CDR3aa: CASSPPWGGQETQYF; CDR3nt: TGTGCCAGCTCACCACCGTGGGGGGGTCAAGAGACCCAGTACTTC
abundance: many; v_gene: TRBV20-1; j_gene: TRBJ2-7; d_gene: TRBD2; CDR3aa: CSAGNPGLATYEQYF; CDR3nt: TGCAGTGCTGGTAATCCGGGACTAGCGACCTACGAGCAGTACTTC
abundance: .; v_gene: TRBV28; j_gene: TRBJ2-7; d_gene: TRBD2; CDR3aa: CASSPGALAGVQYEQYF; CDR3nt: TGTGCCAGCAGTCCGGGCGCGCTAGCGGGAGTTCAATACGAGCAGTACTTC
abundance: .; v_gene: TRBV19; j_gene: TRBJ1-6; d_gene: .; CDR3aa: CASSPGTHSPLHF; CDR3nt: TGTGCCAGTAGTCCAGGAACTCATTCACCCCTCCACTTT
abundance: few; v_gene: TRBV29-1; j_gene: TRBJ2-5; d_gene: .; CDR3aa: CSVGASGTQYF; CDR3nt: TGCAGCGTGGGAGCAAGCGGGACCCAGTACTTC
abundance: .; v_gene: TRBV2; j_gene: TRBJ2-6; d_gene: .; CDR3aa: CASSDSEGSGANVLTF; CDR3nt: TGTGCCAGCAGTGATTCGGAGGGCTCTGGGGCCAACGTCCTGACTTTC
abundance: .; v_gene: TRBV18; j_gene: TRBJ1-4; d_gene: .; CDR3aa: CASSPRGGEKLFF; CDR3nt: TGTGCCAGCTCACCTAGGGGAGGCGAAAAACTGTTTTTT
abundance: .; v_gene: TRBV9; j_gene: TRBJ1-2; d_gene: .; CDR3aa: CASSVEGREYGYTF; CDR3nt: TGTGCCAGCAGCGTAGAAGGCAGGGAATATGGCTACACCTTC
abundance: few; v_gene: TRBV10-3; j_gene: TRBJ2-5; d_gene: .; CDR3aa: CAISESDFREQETQYF; CDR3nt: TGTGCCATCAGTGAGTCAGACTTCAGGGAACAAGAGACCCAGTACTTC
abundance: once; v_gene: TRBV9; j_gene: TRBJ2-7; d_gene: TRBD1; CDR3aa: CASSAGQGPSYEQYF; CDR3nt: TGTGCCAGCAGCGCGGGACAGGGCCCCTCCTACGAGCAGTACTTC
abundance: many; v_gene: TRBV6-4; j_gene: TRBJ2-2; d_gene: .; CDR3aa: CASSDGSPGELFF; CDR3nt: TGTGCCAGCAGTGACGGGAGTCCCGGGGAGCTGTTTTTT
abundance: .; v_gene: TRBV7-2; j_gene: TRBJ2-3; d_gene: .; CDR3aa: CASQRHGTDTQYF; CDR3nt: TGTGCCAGCCAACGACACGGCACAGATACGCAGTATTTT
abundance: many; v_gene: TRBV5-1; j_gene: TRBJ2-5; d_gene: .; CDR3aa: CASSLGSSPGETQYF; CDR3nt: TGCGCCAGCAGCTTGGGAAGTTCTCCCGGGGAGACCCAGTACTTC
abundance: .; v_gene: TRBV20-1; j_gene: TRBJ2-3; d_gene: .; CDR3aa: CSARSHAWRGPTDTQYF; CDR3nt: TGCAGTGCTAGATCCCACGCCTGGAGGGGGCCCACAGATACGCAGTATTTT
abundance: .; v_gene: TRBV15; j_gene: TRBJ2-2; d_gene: .; CDR3aa: CATSRGVTGELFF; CDR3nt: TGTGCCACCAGCAGAGGCGTAACCGGGGAGCTGTTTTTT
abundance: .; v_gene: TRBV7-6; j_gene: TRBJ1-1; d_gene: .; CDR3aa: CASSLSIQNTEAFF; CDR3nt: TGTGCCAGCAGCTTGTCCATCCAGAACACTGAAGCTTTCTTT
abundance: .; v_gene: TRBV7-8; j_gene: TRBJ1-1; d_gene: .; CDR3aa: CASSPGTEAFF; CDR3nt: TGTGCCAGCAGCCCCGGGACTGAAGCTTTCTTT
abundance: .; v_gene: TRBV20-1; j_gene: TRBJ1-3; d_gene: .; CDR3aa: CSASRVGGGNTIYF; CDR3nt: TGCAGTGCTAGCCGAGTCGGGGGCGGAAACACCATATATTTT
abundance: many; v_gene: TRBV11-2; j_gene: TRBJ2-5; d_gene: TRBD2; CDR3aa: CASSQGLAAQETQYF; CDR3nt: TGTGCCAGCAGCCAAGGACTAGCGGCCCAAGAGACCCAGTACTTC
abundance: many; v_gene: TRBV24-1; j_gene: TRBJ2-7; d_gene: TRBD1; CDR3aa: CATSDSRTGDDEQYF; CDR3nt: TGTGCCACCAGTGATTCCCGGACAGGGGACGACGAGCAGTACTTC
abundance: .; v_gene: TRBV20-1; j_gene: TRBJ2-1; d_gene: TRBD1; CDR3aa: CSARKTGSPYNEQFF; CDR3nt: TGCAGTGCCCGGAAGACAGGGTCTCCCTACAATGAGCAGTTCTTC